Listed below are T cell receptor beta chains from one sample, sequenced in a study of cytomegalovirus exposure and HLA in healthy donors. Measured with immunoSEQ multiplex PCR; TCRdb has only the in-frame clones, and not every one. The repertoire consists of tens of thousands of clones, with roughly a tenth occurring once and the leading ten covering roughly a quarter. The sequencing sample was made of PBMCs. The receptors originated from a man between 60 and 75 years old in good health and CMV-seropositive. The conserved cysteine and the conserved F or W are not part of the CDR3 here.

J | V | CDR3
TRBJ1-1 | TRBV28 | ASGAPGNTEAF
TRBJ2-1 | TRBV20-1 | CGTSYNEQF
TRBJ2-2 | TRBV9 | ASSVVSGRANGELF
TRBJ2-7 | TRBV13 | ASSQAYEQY
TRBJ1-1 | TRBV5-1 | ASSLEGGPTTEAF
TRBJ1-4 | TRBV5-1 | ASSLGLGEKLF
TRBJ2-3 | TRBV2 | ASSYTDTQY
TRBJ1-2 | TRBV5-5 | ASSLDLQGTGYGYT
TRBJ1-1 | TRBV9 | ASSGGQPNTEAF
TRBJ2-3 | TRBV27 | ASSVPFVGGPRTDTQY
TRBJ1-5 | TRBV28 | ASSTHRRGGQPQH
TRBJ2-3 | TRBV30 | AWTGGGGSPDTQY
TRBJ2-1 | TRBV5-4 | ASSLGQYNEQF
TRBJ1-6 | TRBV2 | ASRRTGYSPLH
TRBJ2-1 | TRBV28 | ASSSLAGGNNEQF
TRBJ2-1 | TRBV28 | ASSPSGGVYNEQF
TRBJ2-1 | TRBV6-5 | ASSSVDSGQF
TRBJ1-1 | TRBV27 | ASSLENRGTEAF
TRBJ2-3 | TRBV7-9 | ASSSPKGGGNTDTQY
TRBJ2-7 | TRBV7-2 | ASSPSPLRVSSYEQY
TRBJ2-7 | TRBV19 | ASSIRQSYEQY
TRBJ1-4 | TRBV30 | AWTTSLGEKLF
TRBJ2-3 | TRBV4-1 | ASSQGLGVTSTDTQY
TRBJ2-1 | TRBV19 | ASSMSLARTNNEQF
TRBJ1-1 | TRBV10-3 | AIRTGGMNTEAF
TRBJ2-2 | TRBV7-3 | ASSADRGSDTGELF
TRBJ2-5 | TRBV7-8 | ASSPLLEQETQY
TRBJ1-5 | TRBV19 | ASSTNRERQPQH
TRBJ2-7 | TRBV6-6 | ASRTTGGRGEQY
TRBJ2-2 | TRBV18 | ASSPTTGGTGELF
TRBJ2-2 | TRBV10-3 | AISAVSGELF
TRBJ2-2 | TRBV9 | ASSPPTSGGHGELF
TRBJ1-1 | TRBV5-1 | ASSRTGSGEAF
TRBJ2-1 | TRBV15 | ATSRGRGGTYNEQF
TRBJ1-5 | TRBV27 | ASSLNTFGNQPQH
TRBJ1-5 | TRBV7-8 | ATLQGAGSNQPQH
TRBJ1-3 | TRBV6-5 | ASSYGTGSGNTIY
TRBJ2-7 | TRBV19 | ASRSGQGARDEQY
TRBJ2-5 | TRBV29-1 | SVEGETGTKTQY
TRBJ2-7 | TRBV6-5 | ASSLGQGYEQY
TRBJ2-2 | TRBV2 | ASSVRRANTGELF
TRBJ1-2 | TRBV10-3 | ATTGTGETYGYT
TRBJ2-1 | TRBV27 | ASSLALAGGSLSYNEQF
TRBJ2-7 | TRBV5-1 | ASSSTSGMYSYEQY
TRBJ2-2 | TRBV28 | ASSLESTGELF
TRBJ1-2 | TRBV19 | ASNRDRVDGYT
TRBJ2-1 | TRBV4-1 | ASSRLGASMDEQF
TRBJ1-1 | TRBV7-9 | ASSPSGDTEAF
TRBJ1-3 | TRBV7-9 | ASSLGGQSGNTIY
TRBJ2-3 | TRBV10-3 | AISGLGEVDTQY
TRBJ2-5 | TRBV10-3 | AISESPSGLGETQY
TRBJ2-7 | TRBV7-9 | ASSFRDSSYEQY
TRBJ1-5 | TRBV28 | ASRVGGTQPQH
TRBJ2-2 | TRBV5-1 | ASSLEAAVTTGELF